This entry lists 26 T cell receptor beta chains sequenced from one sample in a study of shared T cell receptors in the human thymus. The data were produced by immunoSEQ multiplex PCR, yet TCRdb's version contains in-frame clones alone and is incomplete. The sample has about 660,000 clones; around 87% are singletons. The same sample was also used in a study of human thymus T cells.

Material: thymocytes. The receptor set was obtained from a boy younger than two with a congenital heart defect.

This sequence joins TRBV28 and TRBJ1-4; D is possibly TRBD1 (5 bases). Trimming cost V 5 bases and J 7 bases, with 14 bases left between them. The CDR3 has 14 residues. Germline V CDR1 and CDR2: MDHEN, SYDVKM. The CDR3 nucleotides read TGTGCCAGCAGTCAGGGTGGCTCTGCTGAAAAACTGTTTTTT. Protein sequence: CASSQGGSAEKLFF. Together with reference TRBV28 and TRBJ1-4, the CDR3 gives the full variable domain: DVKVTQSSRYLVKRTGEKVFLECVQDMDHENMFWYRQDPGLGLRLIYFSYDVKMKEKGDIPEGYSVSREKKERFSLILESASTNQTSMYLCASSQGGSAEKLFFGSGTQLSVL.

V usage is TRBV18 and J usage is TRBJ1-4; no firm D call. Germline CDR1 KGHSH, CDR2 LQKENI. CDR3 size: 13 residues. The ends were cut back, 6 bases at V and 7 bases at J, with 12 bases in the middle. The CDR3 DNA reads as TGTGCCAGCTCCCCAGTCCGAGGTGAAAAACTGTTTTTT. Encoded protein: CASSPVRGEKLFF.

The chain combines TRBV19 with TRBJ1-1, with TRBD1 identical over 7 bases. CDR1 and CDR2 from the germline V gene are LNHDA and SQIVND (reference sequence). The CDR3 spans 14 residues. V lost 7 bases, J lost 4 bases, and 9 bases stayed unmatched. DNA for the CDR3: TGTGCCAGTACCTCACTCTACAGGGGCACTGAAGCTTTCTTT. It translates to CASTSLYRGTEAFF.

J is TRBJ1-2 and V is TRBV7-9; D unclear. The CDR3 loop spans 14 amino acids. Germline V lookup: CDR1 SEHNR, CDR2 FQNEAQ (reference sequence). Trimming removed 3 bases at V and 0 bases at J, with 8 bases between. The CDR3 region is CASSLGGANYGYTF. DNA of the CDR3: TGTGCCAGCAGCTTGGGTGGAGCTAACTATGGCTACACCTTC.

The chain recombines TRBV12-5 with TRBJ2-2; D gene unclear. CDR1 LGHNT and CDR2 FRNRAP come from the germline V gene. The CDR3 runs to 13 residues. V gave up 1 base and J gave up 8 bases, with 8 bases separating them. The CDR3 region has the DNA TGTGCTAGTGGTTTGGCCGAACGGGGGGAGCTGTTTTTT. Translating it yields CASGLAERGELFF.

This clone was picked up a small number of times. V gene TRBV4-2 combines with J gene TRBJ1-2; D gene ambiguous. Germline loops: CDR1 LGHNA, CDR2 YNFKEQ. This CDR3 has 17 amino acids. V lost 6 bases to trimming and J lost 3 bases, with 23 bases between them. The CDR3, as DNA: TGTGCCAGCAGTCCATACGGCCCCCACGGGATAGACTATGGCTACACCTTC. Translation gives CASSPYGPHGIDYGYTF.

In DNA, the CDR3 is TGTGCCAGTAGTATCTTATGGGACTGGTGCGATGAGCAGTTCTTC. As protein: CASSILWDWCDEQFF. The chain combines TRBV19 with TRBJ2-1; tentative D call: TRBD2 (6 bases). Trimming stripped 3 bases from V and 8 bases from J, with 17 bases between. The germline gives CDR1 LNHDA, CDR2 SQIVND (reference sequence). The CDR3 contains 15 residues.

The chain joins TRBV11-2 to TRBJ2-7, with 11 positions matching TRBD2. The V gene end was trimmed by 0 bases and the J gene end by 0 bases; junction bases not matched to a gene: 4. Germline lookup yields CDR1 SGHAT and CDR2 FQNNGV. There are 17 residues in the CDR3. The CDR3 DNA reads TGTGCCAGCAGCTTAGAGGGACTAGCGGACCACTCCTACGAGCAGTACTTC. Translation: CASSLEGLADHSYEQYF.

The chain employs TRBV6-5 and TRBJ2-3; D is possibly TRBD1 (6 bases). V lost 6 bases and J 6 bases, leaving 22 bases between the germline ends. The CDR3 is 16 amino acids. Germline V gene lookup returns CDR1 MNHEY and CDR2 SVGAGI. CDR3 in amino acids: CASSYLPTGLADTQYF. For the CDR3, the DNA is TGTGCCAGCAGCTACCTCCCGACAGGTCTAGCCGATACGCAGTATTTT.

The sample holds one count of this clone. This chain uses TRBV19 with TRBJ1-2, with no clear D. Germline V gene lookup returns CDR1 LNHDA and CDR2 SQIVND (reference sequence). The CDR3 covers 15 residues. V dropped 4 bases and J dropped 4 bases, with 16 bases sitting between them. CDR3 amino acids: CASSKNPRGCYGYTF. The CDR3 DNA sequence: TGTGCCAGTAGTAAGAATCCCCGGGGATGCTATGGCTACACCTTC.

The chain recombines TRBV7-2 with TRBJ1-1; no clear D. Germline values: CDR1 SGHTA, CDR2 FQGNSA. The V gene lost 5 bases and the J gene lost 6 bases, with 19 bases spanning the gap. CDR3 length equals 15 residues. This chain's CDR3 is CASSRGILRPAEAFF. CDR3 nucleotide sequence: TGTGCCAGCAGCCGAGGGATCCTTAGACCCGCTGAAGCTTTCTTT.

V and J are TRBV5-5 and TRBJ2-7; D may be TRBD2 (5 bases). This CDR3 contains 17 residues. The germline V and J ends were trimmed by 3 bases and 0 bases, with 19 bases remaining between them. Germline CDR1 and CDR2: SGHKS and YYEKEE (reference sequence). The CDR3 here is CASSSPAAAPFSYEQYF. The DNA of the CDR3 is TGTGCCAGCAGCTCCCCAGCGGCAGCACCCTTCTCCTACGAGCAGTACTTC.

This clone appeared once. The chain recombines TRBV19 with TRBJ2-1; 11 bases map to TRBD2. CDR1 LNHDA and CDR2 SQIVND come from the germline V gene (reference sequence). This CDR3 comprises 15 residues. The V gene end was trimmed by 5 bases and the J gene end by 12 bases; junction bases not matched to a gene: 12. The CDR3 DNA is TGTGCCAGTAGTCCCCGGGGTAGCGGGGGGGGGCGGCAGTTCTTC. Its protein product is CASSPRGSGGGRQFF.

This clone was seen more than once but under ten times. This rearrangement joins TRBV27 to TRBJ2-3; no definite D call. Germline lookup yields CDR1 MNHEY and CDR2 SMNVEV (reference sequence). Trimming cost V 6 bases and J 6 bases, with 10 bases left between them. The CDR3 totals 12 residues. The CDR3, as DNA: TGTGCCAGCAGCCAAGACTCGGATACGCAGTATTTT. Residues: CASSQDSDTQYF.

The J gene is TRBJ1-2, the V gene TRBV6-1, with D unresolved. CDR1 is MNHNS, CDR2 SASEGT, per germline. The V end was cut by 3 bases, the J end by 8 bases, with 10 bases between. The CDR3 has 12 amino acids. CDR3 residues: CASSDEGFGYTF. The CDR3 bases are TGTGCCAGCAGTGACGAGGGATTCGGCTACACCTTC.

The chain employs TRBV28 and TRBJ1-2; D call uncertain. CDR1 is MDHEN, CDR2 SYDVKM, per germline. This CDR3 comprises 14 residues. Trimming removed 3 bases from V and 8 bases from J, with 16 bases in between. The CDR3 DNA is TGTGCCAGCAGTTTTGCGGTGGAGAGGTGGGGCTACACCTTC. Translating gives CASSFAVERWGYTF.

The chain employs TRBV6-5 and TRBJ2-1; 7 nucleotides agree with TRBD2. The junction had 3 bases not matched to a gene; V was cut back by 2 bases and J by 2 bases. Germline V gene lookup returns CDR1 MNHEY and CDR2 SVGAGI. The CDR3 runs to 15 residues. The CDR3 is CASSYGGRAYNEQFF. The CDR3 DNA reads as TGTGCCAGCAGTTACGGTGGGAGGGCCTACAATGAGCAGTTCTTC.

The V call is TRBV7-3, the J call TRBJ1-1; D may be TRBD1 (5 bases). Trimming shortened V by 2 bases and J by 3 bases, and 10 bases separated the two germline ends. Germline assignment: CDR1 SGHTA and CDR2 FQGTGA. The CDR3 spans 14 residues. The CDR3 region has the DNA TGTGCCAGCAGCTTATTGGGGGGGGACACTGAAGCTTTCTTT. The encoded protein is CASSLLGGDTEAFF.

The rearrangement links TRBV7-8 to TRBJ1-6; D is unclear. Germline assignment: CDR1 SGHVS and CDR2 FQNEAQ. V shed 4 bases and J shed 7 bases, with 20 bases lying between them. This CDR3 contains 17 residues. CDR3 DNA: TGTGCCAGCAGCTCCAGACTGGCCACGAGGCAAAATTCACCCCTCCACTTT. Its protein product is CASSSRLATRQNSPLHF. Full variable domain (outside the CDR3, taken from reference TRBV7-8 and TRBJ1-6): GAGVSQSPRYKVAKRGQDVALRCDPISGHVSLFWYQQALGQGPEFLTYFQNEAQLDKSGLPSDRFFAERPEGSVSTLKIQRTQQEDSAVYLCASSSRLATRQNSPLHFGNGTRLTVT.

The table lists this clone with a count of one. The chain carries TRBV5-1 and TRBJ2-3, with 14 bases identical to TRBD2. The CDR3 runs to 21 residues. Trimming removed 3 bases from V and 1 base from J; junction bases left unmatched: 16. CDR1 is SGHRS and CDR2 is YFSETQ in the germline V gene. The CDR3 nucleotides are TGCGCCAGCAGCTACTCCCCCGGACTAGCGGGAGGAGTTGGTGGCACAGATACGCAGTATTTT. Amino acid sequence: CASSYSPGLAGGVGGTDTQYF.

The gene calls are TRBV6-5 and TRBJ1-2; D might be TRBD1 (6 bases). Germline loops: CDR1 MNHEY, CDR2 SVGAGI. The CDR3 is 13 residues long. V lost 4 bases, J lost 6 bases, and 12 bases lay in between. This chain's CDR3 is CASSFQGKDGYTF. As DNA, the CDR3 is TGTGCCAGCAGTTTCCAGGGGAAGGATGGCTACACCTTC.

CDR3 in DNA: TGCGCCAGCAGTGAGTCGACGACAGCTCCTAACAATGAGCAGTTCTTC. Encoded protein: CASSESTTAPNNEQFF. This chain connects TRBV10-1 to TRBJ2-1; tentative D call: TRBD1 (5 bases). The V gene's germline CDR1 is WNHNN and CDR2 SYGVQD (reference sequence). The CDR3 extends over 16 amino acids. Trimming cost V 0 bases and J 5 bases, with 14 bases left between them.

The rearrangement uses TRBV6-5 and TRBJ1-1; D is ambiguous. Germline values: CDR1 MNHEY, CDR2 SVGAGI. CDR3 length: 12 amino acids. Trimming pared 8 bases from V and 0 bases from J, leaving 7 bases between. CDR3 coding DNA: TGTGCCAGCGGCCATTTGAACACTGAAGCTTTCTTT. It specifies CASGHLNTEAFF.

The chain couples TRBV5-1 to TRBJ2-6; D gene uncertain. Germline V gene lookup returns CDR1 SGHRS and CDR2 YFSETQ. The germline V and J ends were trimmed by 4 bases and 0 bases, with 11 bases remaining between them. The CDR3 loop spans 16 amino acids. The CDR3: CASSKISDSGANVLTF. CDR3 in DNA: TGCGCCAGCAGCAAGATTTCAGACTCTGGGGCCAACGTCCTGACTTTC.

The sample holds one count of this clone. This chain uses TRBV29-1 with TRBJ2-1, with 8 bases that match TRBD2. Germline CDR1 SQVTM, CDR2 ANQGSEA. J gave up 5 bases and V 4 bases, and 10 bases lay outside the gene matches. CDR3 length: 15 residues. CDR3 amino acids: CSVAPTSEEHNEQFF. For the CDR3, the DNA is TGCAGCGTTGCTCCGACTAGCGAGGAACACAATGAGCAGTTCTTC.

The chain uses TRBV30 and TRBJ1-2, with 10 positions matching TRBD1. The CDR3 has 16 residues. The V and J ends lost 1 base and 1 base, in that order; junction bases with no gene match: 6. Per germline, CDR1 GTSNPN and CDR2 SVGIG (reference sequence). The CDR3: CAWSEIGTGVNYGYTF. The CDR3 region has the DNA TGTGCCTGGAGTGAAATAGGGACAGGGGTTAACTATGGCTACACCTTC.